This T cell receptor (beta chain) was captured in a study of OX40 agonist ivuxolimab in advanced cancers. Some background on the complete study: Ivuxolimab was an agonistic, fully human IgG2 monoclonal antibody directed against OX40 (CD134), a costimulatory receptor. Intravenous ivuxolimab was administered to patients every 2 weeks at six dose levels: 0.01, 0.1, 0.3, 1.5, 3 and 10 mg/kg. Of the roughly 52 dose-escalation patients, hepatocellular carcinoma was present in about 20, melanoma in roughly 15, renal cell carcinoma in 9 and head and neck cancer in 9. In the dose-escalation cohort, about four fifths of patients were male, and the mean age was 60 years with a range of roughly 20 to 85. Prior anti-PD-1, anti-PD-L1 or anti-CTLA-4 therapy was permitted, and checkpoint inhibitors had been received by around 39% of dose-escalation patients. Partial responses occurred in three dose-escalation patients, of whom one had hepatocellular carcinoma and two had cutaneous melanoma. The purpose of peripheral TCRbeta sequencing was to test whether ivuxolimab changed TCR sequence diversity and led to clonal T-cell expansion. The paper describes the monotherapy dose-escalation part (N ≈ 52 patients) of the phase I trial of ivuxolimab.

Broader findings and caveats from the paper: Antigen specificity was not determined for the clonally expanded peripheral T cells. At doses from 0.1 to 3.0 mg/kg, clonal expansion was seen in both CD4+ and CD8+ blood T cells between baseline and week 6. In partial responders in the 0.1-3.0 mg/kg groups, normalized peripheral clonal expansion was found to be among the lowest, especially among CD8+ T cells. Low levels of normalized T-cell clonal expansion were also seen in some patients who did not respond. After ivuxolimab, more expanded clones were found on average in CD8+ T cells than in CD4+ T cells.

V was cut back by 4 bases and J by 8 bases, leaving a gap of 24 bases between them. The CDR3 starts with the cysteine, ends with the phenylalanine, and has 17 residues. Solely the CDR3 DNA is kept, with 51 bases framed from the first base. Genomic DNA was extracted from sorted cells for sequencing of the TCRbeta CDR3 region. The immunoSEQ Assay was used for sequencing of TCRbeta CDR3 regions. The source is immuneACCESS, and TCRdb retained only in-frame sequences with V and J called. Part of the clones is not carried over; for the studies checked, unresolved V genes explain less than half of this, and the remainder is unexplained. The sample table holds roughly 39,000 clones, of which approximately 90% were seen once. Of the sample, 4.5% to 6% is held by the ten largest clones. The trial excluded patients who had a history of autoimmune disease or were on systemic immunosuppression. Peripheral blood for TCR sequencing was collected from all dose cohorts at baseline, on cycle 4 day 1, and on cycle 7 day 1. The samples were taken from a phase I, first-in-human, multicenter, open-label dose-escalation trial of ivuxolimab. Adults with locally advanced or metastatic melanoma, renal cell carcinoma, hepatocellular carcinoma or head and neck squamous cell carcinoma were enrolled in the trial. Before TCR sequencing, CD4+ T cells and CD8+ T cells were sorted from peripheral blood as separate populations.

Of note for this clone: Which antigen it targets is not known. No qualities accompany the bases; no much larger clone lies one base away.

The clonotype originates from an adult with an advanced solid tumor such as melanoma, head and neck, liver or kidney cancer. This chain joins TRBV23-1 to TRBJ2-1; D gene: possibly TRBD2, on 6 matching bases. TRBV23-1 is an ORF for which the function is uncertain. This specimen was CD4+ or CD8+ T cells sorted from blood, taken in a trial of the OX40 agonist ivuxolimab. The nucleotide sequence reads TGCGCCAGCAGTCGACCGGGACTCCTGCCCCCTGAGGATGAGCAGTTCTTC. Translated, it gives CASSRPGLLPPEDEQFF.